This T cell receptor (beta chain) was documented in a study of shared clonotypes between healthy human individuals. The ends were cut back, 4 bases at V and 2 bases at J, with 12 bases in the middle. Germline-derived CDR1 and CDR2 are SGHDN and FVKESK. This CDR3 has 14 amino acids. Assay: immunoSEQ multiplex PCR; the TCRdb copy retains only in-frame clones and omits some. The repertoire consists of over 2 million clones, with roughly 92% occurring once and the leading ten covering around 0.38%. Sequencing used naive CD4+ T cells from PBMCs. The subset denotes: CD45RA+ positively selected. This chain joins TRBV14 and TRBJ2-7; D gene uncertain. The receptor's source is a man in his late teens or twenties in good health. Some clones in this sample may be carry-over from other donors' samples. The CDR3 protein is CASSRRLLPYEQYF. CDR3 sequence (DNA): TGTGCCAGCAGCCGGCGGCTCTTACCCTACGAGCAGTACTTC.